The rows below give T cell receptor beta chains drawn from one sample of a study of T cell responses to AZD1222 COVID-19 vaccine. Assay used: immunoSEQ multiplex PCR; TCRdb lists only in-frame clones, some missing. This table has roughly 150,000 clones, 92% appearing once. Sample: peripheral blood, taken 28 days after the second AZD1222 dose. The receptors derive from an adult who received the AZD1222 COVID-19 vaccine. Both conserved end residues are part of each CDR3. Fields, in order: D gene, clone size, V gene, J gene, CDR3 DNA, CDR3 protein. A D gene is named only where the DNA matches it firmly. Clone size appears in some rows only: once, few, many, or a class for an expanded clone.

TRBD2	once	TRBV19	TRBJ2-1	TGTGCCAGTAACCTGGGCGGGAGTGTGGGTAATGAGCAGTTCTTC	CASNLGGSVGNEQFF
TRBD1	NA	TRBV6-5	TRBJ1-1	TGTGCCAGCATCCGAGACAGGGCTTCGAACACTGAAGCTTTCTTT	CASIRDRASNTEAFF
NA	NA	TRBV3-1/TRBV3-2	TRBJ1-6	TGTGCCAGCAGCCACCTGCTGACGGGCTACAATTCACCCCTCCACTTT	CASSHLLTGYNSPLHF
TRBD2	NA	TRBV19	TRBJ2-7	TGTGCCAGTAGTCCCCCGGGACTAGCGGGAGGGAAATCCTACGAGCAGTACTTC	CASSPPGLAGGKSYEQYF
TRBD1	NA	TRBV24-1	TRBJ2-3	TGTGCCACCAGTGATTTGCCCCGGACAGGATCAGATACGCAGTATTTT	CATSDLPRTGSDTQYF
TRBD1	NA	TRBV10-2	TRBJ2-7	TGCGCCAGCAGTCAGGCCCCGGGACAGGGCTACGAGCAGTACTTC	CASSQAPGQGYEQYF
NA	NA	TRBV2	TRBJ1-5	TGTGCCAGCAGTTGGGATACAGGACAACCCCAGCATTTT	CASSWDTGQPQHF
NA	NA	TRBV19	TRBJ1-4	TGTGCCAGTAGAGACGATCGGGGGGGTCTTAATGAAAAACTGTTTTTT	CASRDDRGGLNEKLFF
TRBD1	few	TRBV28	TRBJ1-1	TGTGCCAGCAGTTTGGCGACAGGGGCCAGGTTCCTCACTGAAGCTTTCTTT	CASSLATGARFLTEAFF
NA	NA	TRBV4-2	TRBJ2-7	TGTGCCAGCACCTATACAGGTGGGATCTACGAGCAGTACTTC	CASTYTGGIYEQYF
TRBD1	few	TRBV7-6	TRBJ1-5	TGTGCCAGCAGCGAAGGGACAGGGCGCAATCAGCCCCAGCATTTT	CASSEGTGRNQPQHF